Following are 27 T cell receptor beta chains from one sample sequenced in a study of blood T cells in healthy people across ages. The second PCR ran about 6 to 12 cycles with a sample-barcoded 5' primer and J-beta primers. TCRdb recomputed calls from the 5' RACE reads with MiXCR, one row per CDR3 protein. The repertoire holds 800,000 to 1,000,000 distinct CDR3 sequences, with 48% as singletons. The sample taken for sequencing was blood. Source of these receptors: a young man in good health.

This clonotype turned up a few times. This chain connects TRBV3-1 to TRBJ2-7, with TRBD1 matching 9 bases. Germline lookup yields CDR1 LGHDT and CDR2 YNNKEL (reference sequence). Trimming took 2 bases from V and 3 from J; bases not matched to a gene: 5. The CDR3 has 15 amino acids. As DNA, the CDR3 is TGTGCCAGCAGCCAAACCACAGGGGGCTTCTACGAGCAGTACTTC. Encoded protein: CASSQTTGGFYEQYF.

The V gene is TRBV20-1, the J gene TRBJ2-5, with D perhaps TRBD1 or TRBD2 (5 bases each). The DNA end favors TRBJ2-4, so the J call may be wrong. The CDR3 contains 14 residues. CDR1 is DFQATT and CDR2 is SNEGSKA in the germline V gene (reference sequence). Here the CDR3 reads CSAALGTVKNIQYF. The CDR3 coding sequence is TGCAGTGCGGCCCTCGGGACGGTGAAAAACATTCAGTACTTC.

This clonotype was seen a handful of times. The chain joins TRBV28 to TRBJ2-7; D may match TRBD1 or TRBD2 (5 bases each). V was pared by 6 bases and J by 5 bases, with 17 bases between. Germline V gene lookup returns CDR1 MDHEN and CDR2 SYDVKM. The CDR3 length is 14 residues. DNA for the CDR3: TGTGCCAGCAGCCAAACCGGGACGGTGGACGAGCAGTACTTC. Translation gives CASSQTGTVDEQYF.

To note about this clonotype: Germline and junction disagree at one end, which may indicate a read error. V gene TRBV9 combines with J gene TRBJ2-7; D perhaps matches TRBD1 (5 bases). CDR3 size: 14 residues. Germline assignment: CDR1 SGDLS and CDR2 YYNGEE. CDR3 region: CASTVTGDSNEQYF. In DNA form, the CDR3 reads TGTGCCAGCACCGTAACAGGTGATTCTAACGAGCAGTACTTC.

On this clonotype: Since a much larger clone is just one base distant, this may be a read error. This sequence joins TRBV5-1 and TRBJ2-5; TRBD2 aligns across 10 bases. J gave up 11 bases and V 4 bases, and 11 bases lay outside the gene matches. From germline, CDR1 is SGHRS and CDR2 YFSETQ. CDR3 length: 14 residues. CDR3 coding DNA: TGCGCCAGCAGCGGGGGACTAGCGTACAATGAGCAGTACTTC. Residues: CASSGGLAYNEQYF.

This clonotype was recorded at least ten times. This chain's CDR3 is CASSPGGDEQFF. The CDR3 DNA follows: TGTGCCAGCAGCCCAGGGGGGGATGAGCAGTTCTTC. V usage is TRBV27 and J usage is TRBJ2-1; either TRBD1 or TRBD2 may fit D (7 bases each). V lost 6 bases and J 8 bases, leaving 11 bases between the germline ends. The CDR3 contains 12 residues. Germline assignment: CDR1 MNHEY and CDR2 SMNVEV (reference sequence).

This sequence joins TRBV12-3 or TRBV12-4 and TRBJ1-1; 8 bases agree with TRBD1. The CDR3 has 14 residues. With V trimmed by 6 bases and J by 5 bases, 8 bases remained unmatched. In DNA, the CDR3 is TGTGCCAGCAGCCGAGACAGGGGCGGGACTGAAGCTTTCTTT. Protein sequence: CASSRDRGGTEAFF.

This clonotype was detected only a few times. The gene calls are TRBV15 and TRBJ2-7; D not resolved. The germline V gene encodes CDR1 LNHNV and CDR2 YYDKDF (reference sequence). This CDR3 comprises 17 residues. The V gene lost 0 bases and the J gene lost 4 bases, with 19 bases spanning the gap. Here the CDR3 reads CATSRDPLLDPQYEQYF. The CDR3, as DNA: TGTGCCACCAGCAGAGATCCCCTTCTTGATCCCCAGTACGAGCAGTACTTC.

The chain couples TRBV28 to TRBJ2-7; 7 bases match TRBD2. Germline-derived CDR1 and CDR2 are MDHEN and SYDVKM. The V segment lost 6 bases and the J segment 5 bases; nucleotides outside the gene matches: 10. CDR3 length: 14 amino acids. The CDR3 is CASSLGFGGNEQYF. In nucleotides, the CDR3 is TGTGCCAGCAGCCTAGGGTTCGGGGGGAACGAGCAGTACTTC.

This chain connects TRBV12-3 or TRBV12-4 to TRBJ1-3, with D unclear. The CDR3 length is 16 residues. V lost 6 bases, J lost 0 bases, and 15 bases lay in between. CDR3 region: CASSRRGGLSGNTIYF. In nucleotides, the CDR3 is TGTGCCAGCAGCCGCCGAGGTGGCCTCTCTGGAAACACCATATATTTT.

This sequence joins TRBV10-3 and TRBJ2-7; D is possibly TRBD2 (6 bases). Germline V gene sequence: CDR1 ENHRY, CDR2 SYGVKD. The V and J ends lost 4 bases and 2 bases respectively, with 12 bases between them. The CDR3 has 14 residues. The CDR3 nucleotides are TGTGCCATCAGTGGCCGGGACTTCACCTACGAGCAGTACTTC. Translated, it gives CAISGRDFTYEQYF.

This clonotype appeared a few times. The V and J genes are TRBV4-3 and TRBJ1-2; TRBD1 might be the D (5 bases). Per the germline V gene, CDR1 is LGHNA and CDR2 is YSLEER. There are 16 residues in the CDR3. Trimming left V 0 bases short and J 5 bases short, with 16 bases between. The CDR3 coding sequence is TGCGCCAGCAGCCAAGATTTTCAGGGAACTACTTATGGCTACACCTTC. It encodes CASSQDFQGTTYGYTF.

This sequence joins TRBV6-2 or TRBV6-3 and TRBJ2-7; 7 positions match TRBD1. V lost 4 bases, J lost 0 bases, and 6 bases stayed unmatched. The CDR3 runs 15 residues. CDR1 MNHEY and CDR2 SVGEGT come from the germline V gene. The CDR3 DNA reads as TGTGCCAGCAGTTCGGACAGGATCCGCTCCTACGAGCAGTACTTC. This codes for CASSSDRIRSYEQYF.

The CDR3 loop is CASSRRQGANEETQYF. CDR3 coding DNA: TGTGCCAGCAGTCGGAGACAGGGGGCAAATGAAGAGACCCAGTACTTC. This chain links TRBV2 with TRBJ2-7; TRBD1 aligns across 10 bases. The tail of the sequence fits TRBJ2-5 better, so the J call may be wrong. The CDR3 is 16 amino acids. Germline CDR1 reads SNHLY; CDR2 reads FYNNEI.

This clonotype was seen repeatedly, ten times or more. This chain uses TRBV25-1 with TRBJ2-7; 8 nucleotides match TRBD1. CDR3 length: 15 amino acids. CDR1 is MGHDK and CDR2 is SYGVNS in the germline V gene. J was trimmed by 3 bases and V by 5 bases; bases with no gene match: 9. CDR3 DNA sequence: TGTGCCAGCAGTTCGATGCACAGGGGGAACTACGAGCAGTACTTC. Translated: CASSSMHRGNYEQYF.

V is TRBV4-3 and J is TRBJ2-1; D is undetermined. Germline values: CDR1 LGHNA, CDR2 YSLEER. CDR3 length: 13 amino acids. Trimming removed 4 bases from V and 4 bases from J, with 8 bases in between. The DNA for the CDR3 is TGCGCCAGCAGCCGGCCCTTGTACAATGAGCAGTTCTTC. Its translation is CASSRPLYNEQFF.

The table lists this clonotype with a count of one. The rearrangement joins TRBV6-6 to TRBJ1-1, with D unresolved. Germline assignment: CDR1 MNHNY and CDR2 SVGAGI (reference sequence). Trimming shortened V by 2 bases and J by 11 bases, and 12 bases separated the two germline ends. This CDR3 is built from 12 residues. CDR3 residues: CASSYSDPYAFF. CDR3 bases: TGTGCCAGCAGTTACAGTGACCCCTACGCTTTCTTT.

The chain uses TRBV4-1 and TRBJ1-5, with D maybe TRBD1 (5 bases). Deletions cut 3 bases from V and 4 bases from J, with 13 bases between. This CDR3 is built from 15 residues. The V gene's germline CDR1 is MGHRA and CDR2 YSYEKL. The CDR3 DNA reads TGCGCCAGCAGCCAGCCGGGACTCCGAAATCAGCCCCAGCATTTT. As protein: CASSQPGLRNQPQHF.

For this clonotype: An end of the junction differs from the germline gene, which may be a read error. The chain is built from TRBV7-7 and TRBJ2-3; possible D gene TRBD2, 5 bases. The germline V gene encodes CDR1 SSHAT and CDR2 FNYEAQ (reference sequence). The CDR3 extends over 16 amino acids. CDR3 sequence: CASSLAMGFGTDTQYF. The CDR3 nucleotides are TGTGCTAGCAGCTTAGCGATGGGGTTCGGCACAGATACGCAGTATTTT. Complete variable domain (other parts from reference TRBV7-7 and TRBJ2-3): GAGVSQSPRYKVTKRGQDVTLRCDPISSHATLYWYQQALGQGPEFLTYFNYEAQPDKSGLPSDRFSAERPEGSISTLTIQRTEQRDSAMYRCASSLAMGFGTDTQYFGPGTRLTVL.

This clonotype appeared many times. The rearrangement joins TRBV11-3 to TRBJ2-5; 8 positions agree with TRBD2. V trimming: 5 bases; J trimming: 4 bases; junction bases outside the gene matches: 15. Germline assignment: CDR1 SGHNT and CDR2 YENEEA. The CDR3 sequence is 17 residues long. The chain's CDR3 is CASSRRGGRLRGETQYF. DNA of the CDR3: TGTGCCAGCAGCCGCCGGGGGGGGCGCTTGCGAGGAGAGACCCAGTACTTC. Full variable domain (remainder filled in from reference TRBV11-3 and TRBJ2-5): EAGVVQSPRYKIIEKKQPVAFWCNPISGHNTLYWYLQNLGQGPELLIRYENEEAVDDSQLPKDRFSAERLKGVDSTLKIQPAELGDSAVYLCASSRRGGRLRGETQYFGPGTRLLVL.

This chain links TRBV7-9 with TRBJ2-5; D is uncertain. The end of the DNA is better explained by TRBJ2-4, so the J call may be wrong. The CDR3 runs to 11 residues. CDR1 and CDR2 from the germline V gene are SEHNR and FQNEAQ (reference sequence). CDR3 in DNA: TGTGCCAGCAGCTTAGAGGACATTCAGTACTTC. Amino acid sequence: CASSLEDIQYF.

The gene calls are TRBV29-1 and TRBJ2-6; D unclear. The CDR3 spans 15 residues. The V gene's germline CDR1 is SQVTM and CDR2 ANQGSEA. V was cut by 3 bases and J by 0 bases, with 9 bases left in between. The CDR3 here is CSVDESPSGANVLTF. CDR3 bases: TGCAGCGTTGATGAGAGTCCCTCTGGGGCCAACGTCCTGACTTTC. The whole variable domain, remainder taken from reference TRBV29-1 and TRBJ2-6, is SAVISQKPSRDICQRGTSLTIQCQVDSQVTMMFWYRQQPGQSLTLIATANQGSEATYESGFVIDKFPISRPNLTFSTLTVSNMSPEDSSIYLCSVDESPSGANVLTFGAGSRLTVL.

The chain is built from TRBV5-1 and TRBJ1-2; 7 nucleotides match TRBD1. The CDR3 totals 16 residues. The germline CDR1 and CDR2 sequences are SGHRS and YFSETQ. Germline trimming cut 3 bases from V and 7 bases from J; bases unmatched to any gene: 15. The DNA for the CDR3 is TGCGCCAGCAGCTCAAACCCGGGACAGCGCACGGCTGGCTACACCTTC. Its translation is CASSSNPGQRTAGYTF.

The chain employs TRBV4-1 and TRBJ2-3, with a tentative D call TRBD2 (6 bases). Germline values: CDR1 MGHRA, CDR2 YSYEKL. V lost 4 bases to trimming and J lost 9 bases, with 20 bases between them. The CDR3 covers 15 residues. The CDR3 sequence is CASSPGGGKIETQYF. The CDR3 coding sequence is TGCGCCAGCAGCCCTGGTGGGGGGAAGATAGAGACGCAGTATTTT.

In regard to this clonotype: Germline is not matched at one junction end, which may reflect a read error. The chain joins TRBV3-1 to TRBJ2-3; a possible D gene is TRBD2 (5 bases). Germline CDR1 is LGHDT and CDR2 is YNNKEL (reference sequence). This CDR3 is 16 amino acids long. CDR3 in DNA: TGTGCCAGCGGCCAAGATCTGTCTAGCTTCACAGATACGCAGTATTTT. Its translation: CASGQDLSSFTDTQYF.

CDR3 protein: CASSSMGRGNNQPQHF. The CDR3 DNA reads as TGTGCCAGCAGCTCTATGGGTCGGGGGAACAATCAGCCCCAGCATTTT. The J gene is TRBJ1-5, the V gene TRBV7-2; D possibly corresponds to TRBD1 (5 bases). The CDR3 totals 16 residues. From germline, CDR1 is SGHTA and CDR2 FQGNSA. V gave up 4 bases and J gave up 3 bases, with 16 bases separating them. Full variable domain (remainder filled in from reference TRBV7-2 and TRBJ1-5): GAGVSQSPSNKVTEKGKDVELRCDPISGHTALYWYRQSLGQGLEFLIYFQGNSAPDKSGLPSDRFSAERTGGSVSTLTIQRTQQEDSAVYLCASSSMGRGNNQPQHFGDGTRLSIL.

This clonotype was observed a handful of times. The chain has TRBV7-2 and TRBJ2-1; 8 bases line up with TRBD1. Germline trimming cut 7 bases from V and 7 bases from J; bases unmatched to any gene: 9. The CDR3 has 14 amino acids. Germline V gene lookup returns CDR1 SGHTA and CDR2 FQGNSA. The chain's CDR3 is CASTTGQEGNEQFF. CDR3 nucleotide sequence: TGTGCCAGCACTACGGGACAGGAGGGGAATGAGCAGTTCTTC.